This T cell receptor (beta chain) was captured by sequencing in a study of shared clonotypes between healthy human individuals. Notes on the study in general: Estimated richness values were generally larger in naive subsets than in memory subsets.

CDR3 length equals 15 residues. The germline V gene encodes CDR1 MDHEN and CDR2 SYDVKM. V lost 5 bases to trimming and J lost 2 bases; unmatched junction nucleotides: 7. This table comes from immunoSEQ multiplex PCR, and its TCRdb copy is limited to in-frame clones, with some not included. The sample yields about 2.1 million clones, around 93% seen once. Points on this clone: What it recognizes is unknown.

Terminally differentiated effector memory CD45RA+ cells were left out of the naive CD8 fraction, which was CD45RO-negative and positively selected for CCR7. Sequencing was done on a sample of naive CD8+ T cells from PBMCs. This receptor was obtained from a man aged 18 to 29 in good health. Some clones in this sample may be carry-over from other donors' samples. This chain uses TRBV28 with TRBJ2-7; 9 bases map to TRBD2. CDR3 DNA sequence: TGTGCCAGCAGTCCGAGCGGGAGGCCTACCTACGAGCAGTACTTC. Its protein is CASSPSGRPTYEQYF. Full variable domain (missing parts from reference TRBV28 and TRBJ2-7): DVKVTQSSRYLVKRTGEKVFLECVQDMDHENMFWYRQDPGLGLRLIYFSYDVKMKEKGDIPEGYSVSREKKERFSLILESASTNQTSMYLCASSPSGRPTYEQYFGPGTRLTVT.